This T cell receptor (beta chain) originates from a study of radiation and T cells in renal cell carcinoma. Sequencing used immunoSEQ multiplex PCR; TCRdb keeps in-frame clones, though not all of them. The table includes just under 150,000 clones, roughly 90% detected once. The CDR3 covers 14 residues. With 2 bases clipped from V and 10 bases from J, the junction kept 3 bases outside the gene matches. The germline V gene encodes CDR1 LGHNA and CDR2 YNFKEQ. Time point given: blood 4 weeks post-SBRT, at nephrectomy. Treatment: 15 Gy SBRT to primary tumor, nephrectomy 4 weeks later. The chain carries TRBV4-2 and TRBJ2-1; the match to TRBD2 covers 12 bases. The input for sequencing was blood, taken from a patient whose treatment included radiotherapy and nephrectomy. The receptor was isolated from a woman between 45 and 60 years old with renal cell carcinoma. The CDR3 DNA follows: TGTGCCAGCAGCCAACTAGCGGGAGGGTGGGAGCAGTTCTTC. Protein sequence: CASSQLAGGWEQFF.